This T cell receptor (beta chain) was identified in a study of blood T cell repertoires in COVID-19. Whole-study context: The samples span acute and convalescent COVID-19 from the United States, Italy and Spain. PBMCs, B-cell-depleted T cells, or T cells were the source of the cDNA or gDNA that made up the material.

In the authors' methods: Estimation of nucleated cell counts relied on the amplification of reference gene primers. The assay was immunoSEQ multiplex PCR, and TCRdb's table has in-frame clones only and misses some. That table furnishes V, J and clone size, whereas the DNA furnished D and trimming. The table lists about 260,000 clones, less than 90% of them singletons, with 1.5% in the top ten. J lost 2 bases, V lost 2 bases, and 5 bases had no gene match. Germline V gene data show CDR1 as SGHDT and CDR2 as YYEEEE. The CDR3 extends over 16 amino acids. The sample consisted of peripheral blood. The sequence was collected from a woman between 40 and 55 years old who had recovered from COVID-19. The rearrangement links TRBV5-6 to TRBJ2-1; 9 bases line up with TRBD1. For the CDR3, the DNA is TGTGCCAGCAGCTTACTACAGGGGGCTGCCTACAATGAGCAGTTCTTC. Translated: CASSLLQGAAYNEQFF.